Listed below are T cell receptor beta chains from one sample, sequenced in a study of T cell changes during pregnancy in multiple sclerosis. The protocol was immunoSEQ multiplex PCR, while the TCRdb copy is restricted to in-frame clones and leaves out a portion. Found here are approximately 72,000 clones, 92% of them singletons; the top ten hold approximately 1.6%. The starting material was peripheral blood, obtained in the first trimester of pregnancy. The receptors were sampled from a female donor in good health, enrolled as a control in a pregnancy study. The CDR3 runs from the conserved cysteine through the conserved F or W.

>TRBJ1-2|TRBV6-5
CASSYSEEGSRYGYTF
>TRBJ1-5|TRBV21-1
CASRRRDRLNQPQHF
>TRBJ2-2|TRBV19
CASSMGTLNTGELFF
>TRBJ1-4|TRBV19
CASSDWRVATNEKLFF
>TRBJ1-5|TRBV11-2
CASSSDRGGQPQHF
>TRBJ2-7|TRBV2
CASSVVATYEQYF
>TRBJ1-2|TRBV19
CASSMGRNYGYTF
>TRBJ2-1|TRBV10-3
CAITGNNNEQFF
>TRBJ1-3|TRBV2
CASSYRGSGNTIYF
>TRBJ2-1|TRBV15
CATSRGSRVNEQFF